This passage covers 18 T cell receptor delta chains from one sample sequenced in a study of γδ T cells in repeated Plasmodium falciparum infection. Bulk repertoires came from Vgamma9/Vdelta2+ or Vdelta2-negative gammadelta T cells flow-sorted from PBMC. TCRdb reprocessed the multiplex PCR reads using CATT. The data show 50,000 to 65,000 delta-chain clones, with 1.5% to 2% seen just once and 15% held by the top ten. Sequencing input: gamma-delta T cells from blood. These receptors came from a pool of human donors (malaria-infected and uninfected, not separated).

A word on this clone: A read error likely explains why the TCRdb protein, taken from a much larger clone, differs from this DNA's translation at residue 10; the protein shown is translated from the DNA. This sequence joins TRDV1 and TRDJ1; 10 bases match TRDD3. The J gene comes from matching the DNA to germline here; TCRdb lacks it. Germline assignment: CDR1 TSWWSYY and CDR2 QGS. This CDR3 is 21 amino acids long. V shed 2 bases, J shed 5 bases, and the junction held 23 bases outside the gene matches. DNA of the CDR3: TGTGCTCTTGGGGAATTCACGGCGGTAGTGGGGGATACTGTCGTCATGGATAAACTCATCTTT. Encoded protein: CALGEFTAVVGDTVVMDKLIF.

This clone was seen a handful of times. The protein recorded in TCRdb matches a much larger clone and deviates from this DNA's translation at residue 15, suggesting a read error; the protein here is obtained by translating the DNA. The chain employs TRDV1 and TRDJ2, with 12 bases that match TRDD3. Germline lookup yields CDR1 TSWWSYY and CDR2 QGS. The CDR3 is made up of 17 amino acids. CDR3 bases: TGTGCTCTTGGATTTACTGGGGGATACCCCCCGACAGCACAACCCTTCTTT. Residues: CALGFTGGYPPTAQPFF.

This clone has ten or more counts. TCRdb attributes to this sequence the protein of a much larger clone, which differs from the DNA translation at residue 13; a read error is likely, and the protein displayed is translated from the DNA. The chain is built from TRAV38-2/DV8 and TRDJ1; 9 bases map to TRDD3. The CDR3 totals 18 residues. The germline V gene encodes CDR1 TSESDYY and CDR2 QEAYKQQN. V lost 1 base to trimming and J lost 6 bases; unmatched junction nucleotides: 16. The CDR3 loop is CAYRSRYTTTGGDYKLIF. CDR3 DNA sequence: TGTGCTTATAGGAGCAGGTACACTACTACTGGGGGAGATTATAAACTCATCTTT.

This clone was seen more than once but under ten times. A far larger clone is just one base off, so this is likely a read error. Other DNA sequences of this sample code for an identical CDR3. This chain joins TRDV1 and TRDJ1, with D unclear. The germline V gene encodes CDR1 TSWWSYY and CDR2 QGS. CDR3 length equals 17 residues. The CDR3 DNA follows: TGTGCTCTTGGGGAACTAACCCCCGTTCCCGTGGGCGATAAGCTCATCTTT. Its protein is CALGELTPVPVGDKLIF.

At least ten counts were recorded for this clone. The protein recorded in TCRdb matches a much larger clone and deviates from this DNA's translation at residue 9, suggesting a read error; the protein here is obtained by translating the DNA. V gene TRDV1 combines with J gene TRDJ2; 9 nucleotides line up with TRDD3. Germline CDR1 and CDR2: TSWWSYY and QGS. The ends lost 6 bases at V and 4 bases at J; junction bases unmatched: 12. The CDR3 has 17 amino acids. As DNA, the CDR3 is TGTGCTCTTGGATTTACTGGGGGACACCCCCCGACAGCACAACTCTTCTTT. It translates to CALGFTGGHPPTAQLFF.

In this sample, this clone turned up many times. The protein recorded in TCRdb matches a much larger clone and deviates from this DNA's translation at residue 12, suggesting a read error; the protein here is obtained by translating the DNA. The chain couples TRDV1 to TRDJ1; TRDD3 matches 11 bases. The CDR3 spans 17 residues. CDR1 and CDR2 from the germline V gene are TSWWSYY and QGS. Trimming at V came to 4 bases and at J to 3 bases, leaving 10 bases not matched to a gene. CDR3 in DNA: TGTGCTCTTGGGGGGCGACTGGGGGATAGTTACGCCGATAAACTCATCTTT. Translating gives CALGGRLGDSYADKLIF.

This clone occurred many times. The gene calls are TRDV1 and TRDJ1, with 12 positions matching TRDD3. Trimming cost V 4 bases and J 3 bases; bases outside gene matches: 18. In germline, CDR1 is TSWWSYY, CDR2 QGS. This CDR3 has 20 amino acids. Written as DNA, the CDR3 is TGTGCTCTTGGGGCCCTATGCCCCGTACTGGGGGATACTGGCGCCGATAAACTCATCTTT. This codes for CALGALCPVLGDTGADKLIF.

This clone was observed many times. A far larger clone is only one base removed, so a read error is likely. In the same sample, other DNA sequences code for this CDR3. This rearrangement joins TRDV2 to TRDJ1, with a possible D match to TRDD3 (7 bases). Germline CDR1 and CDR2: GEAIGNYY and EKD. The CDR3 is made up of 18 amino acids. Between the trimmed V and J ends, which lost 8 bases and 0 bases, there was a span of 27 bases. This CDR3 reads CASNLLLGGPLNTDKLIF. The CDR3 DNA reads as TGTGCCTCCAACCTCCTACTTGGGGGACCCCTGAACACCGATAAACTCATCTTT.

Of note for this clone: The mismatch at residue 4 between this DNA's translation and the TCRdb protein of a much larger clone likely reflects a read error; the protein shown is translated from the DNA. This chain links TRDV1 with TRDJ1, with a weak D call TRDD3 (5 bases). This CDR3 spans 21 amino acids. Germline values: CDR1 TSWWSYY, CDR2 QGS. The CDR3 reads CALVEPQRHSERVYATDKLIF. CDR3 DNA: TGTGCTCTTGTGGAACCCCAAAGACATTCCGAGAGGGTATACGCCACCGATAAACTCATCTTT.

At least ten counts were recorded for this clone. The protein TCRdb lists belongs to a much larger clone and differs from this DNA's translation at residue 6, which points to a read error; the protein shown is made from the DNA. This chain uses TRDV1 with TRDJ4, with 10 nucleotides matching TRDD3. Since TCRdb gives no J gene, matching the DNA to germline was used here to assign it. V lost 0 bases, J lost 6 bases, and 19 bases stayed unmatched. The CDR3 runs 19 residues. Germline assignment: CDR1 TSWWSYY and CDR2 QGS. CDR3 DNA sequence: TGTGCTCTTGGGGAACTTCATTTCCTTCGTACTGGGGGATGGGTGGCCCTGATCTTT. It codes for CALGELHFLRTGGWVALIF.

This clone was counted only a few times. This likely traces to a read error, being one base from a far larger clone. The sample contains more than one DNA sequence encoding this CDR3. The chain uses TRDV1 and TRDJ1, with TRDD3 matching over 11 bases. The J gene, missing from TCRdb, was assigned here through DNA to germline matching. Trimming at V came to 5 bases and at J to 2 bases, leaving 37 bases not matched to a gene. The CDR3 is made up of 26 amino acids. Germline CDR1 TSWWSYY, CDR2 QGS. Here the CDR3 reads CALGQTPSYSLQLGDTRIPGTDKLIF. CDR3 nucleotides: TGTGCTCTTGGGCAAACCCCTTCCTATTCACTTCAGCTGGGGGATACACGTATCCCAGGGACCGATAAACTCATCTTT.

This clone has ten or more counts. This probably arose from a read error, given a far larger clone one base away. The same CDR3 can be traced to other DNA sequences in this sample. The chain links TRDV1 to TRDJ1; 8 nucleotides match TRDD3. As TCRdb names no J gene, one was assigned here on the basis of a DNA match to germline. J was trimmed by 0 bases and V by 7 bases; bases with no gene match: 28. Germline CDR1 and CDR2: TSWWSYY and QGS. This CDR3 contains 22 residues. The CDR3 loop reads CALEAPPSHTGGRQLYTDKLIF. The DNA of the CDR3 is TGTGCTCTTGAGGCCCCGCCGTCCCATACTGGGGGCCGGCAACTGTACACCGATAAACTCATCTTT.

This clone has a handful of counts. TCRdb's entry gives the protein of a much larger clone, which mismatches this DNA's translation at residue 18, likely from a read error; the protein reported here is translated from the DNA. DNA for the CDR3: TGTGCCTGTGGGATGCTGTTACTGGGGGTCCCAAGGGGAAACAACGATAAACCCATCTTT. Amino acids: CACGMLLLGVPRGNNDKPIF. The J gene is TRDJ1, the V gene TRDV2, with TRDD3 matching 8 bases. Per germline, CDR1 GEAIGNYY and CDR2 EKD. The CDR3 loop spans 20 amino acids.

This clone was counted ten times or more. A read error is the likely source, as a far larger clone sits one nucleotide away. The chain recombines TRDV2 with TRDJ3; D is undetermined. V was clipped by 3 bases and J by 0 bases, with 65 bases between them. The germline gives CDR1 GEAIGNYY, CDR2 EKD. The CDR3 consists of 35 residues. CDR3 coding DNA: TGTGCCTGTGACCCCCCGCGGTTGTGCCACGGCAAAGAATACACCTTGGCCAGGATTCTGTGGATTCAATCCCTTAGCTCCTGGGACACCCGACAGATGTTTTTC. Its translation: CACDPPRLCHGKEYTLARILWIQSLSSWDTRQMFF.

Of note for this clone: This DNA's translation and the protein TCRdb lists, from a much larger clone, do not match at residues 4 and 14, likely due to a read error; the protein shown is translated from the DNA. The chain employs TRDV1 and TRDJ1; tentative D call: TRDD2 (5 bases). The CDR3 is 16 residues long. The V gene's germline CDR1 is TSWWSYY and CDR2 QGS. The CDR3 region has the DNA TGTGCTCTTGGAGAGCCTTTTCCTCCTTACACCGATAAACCCATCTTT. Residues: CALGEPFPPYTDKPIF.

In this sample, this clone is medium-sized. This sample also contains other DNA sequences that code for the same CDR3. CDR3 residues: CALGELAFPNTGGTYTDKLIF. The DNA of the CDR3 is TGTGCTCTTGGGGAATTGGCCTTCCCGAATACTGGGGGCACTTACACCGATAAACTCATCTTT. The gene calls are TRDV1 and TRDJ1; 8 bases match TRDD3. Trimming took 2 bases from V and 0 from J; bases not matched to a gene: 20. Germline-derived CDR1 and CDR2 are TSWWSYY and QGS. CDR3 length equals 21 residues.

This clone has only a few counts. TCRdb records a much larger clone's protein for this DNA, with a difference at residue 9 that likely arises from a read error; the protein given is the translation of the DNA. The rearrangement uses TRDV2 and TRDJ1; 8 nucleotides line up with TRDD3. In the absence of a J gene in TCRdb, the DNA was matched to germline to assign it here. J lost 0 bases, V lost 5 bases, and 10 bases had no gene match. Germline V gives CDR1 GEAIGNYY, CDR2 EKD. The CDR3 extends over 16 amino acids. DNA of the CDR3: TGTGCCTGTGTCAGTACTGGGGGGTCGTACACCGATAAACTCATCTTT. Translation: CACVSTGGSYTDKLIF.

This clone was counted only a few times. A far larger clone is a single base away, which makes a read error likely. Within the sample, other DNA sequences also encode this same CDR3. The chain has TRDV1 and TRDJ1; D not certain. The J gene, left out of TCRdb, was set here by checking the DNA against germline. Germline CDR1 TSWWSYY, CDR2 QGS. V was trimmed by 3 bases and J by 4 bases, leaving 24 bases between them. CDR3 length equals 18 residues. The CDR3 nucleotides are TGTGCTCTTGGGGATCGGAGGAGCTGTACCCCTATAATCGATAAACTCATCTTT. It is translated as CALGDRRSCTPIIDKLIF.